These 11 T cell receptor beta chains originate from one sample sequenced in a study of tumor-infiltrating lymphocytes in primary liver carcinoma. Out of unsorted whole blood came the blood RNA, and germline DNA was extracted as well. The template, about 550 ng total RNA, yielded TCR beta cDNA made with a constant-region primer. Three rounds of nested multiplex PCR with slightly modified ARM-PCR produced TCR beta libraries. For approximately 9 cycles apiece, the opening two PCR rounds ran with TRBV1-TRBV30 forward primers and a C-beta reverse primer. TCRdb re-derived calls from the multiplex PCR reads in MiXCR, one entry per CDR3 protein. Counted here are hundreds of thousands of distinct CDR3 sequences, 65% occurring once; the ten biggest clones make up roughly 9%. Sequencing input: peripheral blood. These receptors all come from a man in his forties with primary liver carcinoma and hepatitis B virus infection.

This chain uses TRBV7-8 with TRBJ2-3; D is ambiguous. The CDR3 extends over 15 amino acids. Trimming pared 2 bases from V and 5 bases from J, leaving 14 bases between. Germline-derived CDR1 and CDR2 are SGHVS and FQNEAQ. The CDR3 DNA follows: TGTGCCAGCAGCTTACTGGCTAGTATAGTAGATACGCAGTATTTT. This sequence encodes CASSLLASIVDTQYF.

This clonotype was seen a single time. The chain joins TRBV11-2 to TRBJ2-2; no firm D call. The CDR3 totals 16 residues. The germline V gene encodes CDR1 SGHAT and CDR2 FQNNGV. The CDR3 region has the DNA TGTGCTAGGAGCTTATTCCCAGTCGGATGGGTCGGGGAGCTGTTTTTT. Its translation: CARSLFPVGWVGELFF.

Comment on this clonotype: With a much larger clone just one base away, this may be a read error. The rearrangement links TRBV6-5 to TRBJ1-1, with TRBD1 matching 11 bases. The junction had 8 bases not matched to a gene; V was cut back by 5 bases and J by 3 bases. This CDR3 region has 16 residues. CDR1 and CDR2 (germline): MNHEY, SVGAGI. CDR3 sequence reads: CASSRRTGGWDTEAFF. The CDR3 DNA reads TGTGCCAGCAGTAGGAGGACAGGGGGCTGGGACACTGAAGCTTTCTTT.

Concerning this clonotype: This may arise from a read error, as a much more abundant clone is one base away. The V and J genes are TRBV10-2 and TRBJ2-5, with 9 nucleotides matching TRBD1. The germline CDR1 and CDR2 sequences are WSHSY and SAAADI. This CDR3 has 14 residues. The V and J ends lost 4 bases and 7 bases, in that order; junction bases with no gene match: 7. The CDR3 DNA reads as TGCGCCAGCAGTGGGCGGACAGGGGAAGGGACCCAGTACTTC. Translated, it gives CASSGRTGEGTQYF.

The chain carries TRBV5-1 and TRBJ2-3; TRBD1 agrees at 9 bases. From germline, CDR1 is SGHRS and CDR2 YFSETQ. This CDR3 is 15 amino acids long. The trim removed 4 bases at V and 6 bases at J, leaving 9 bases unmatched. The chain's CDR3 is CASSRGQGKTDTQYF. The CDR3 nucleotides are TGCGCCAGCAGCCGGGGACAGGGAAAAACGGATACGCAGTATTTT.

About this clonotype: At one end, the junction sequence differs from germline, possibly due to a read error. V gene TRBV6-1 combines with J gene TRBJ2-7; no clear D gene. Germline lookup yields CDR1 MNHNS and CDR2 SASEGT. CDR3 length equals 14 residues. CDR3 bases: TGTGCCAGCAAACTCACAGTTACGTCTTACGAGCAGCACTTC. This encodes CASKLTVTSYEQHF.

This chain uses TRBV6-6 with TRBJ1-2; D is unclear. The CDR3 contains 15 residues. The germline gives CDR1 MNHNY, CDR2 SVGAGI (reference sequence). The ends were cut back, 4 bases at V and 10 bases at J, with 22 bases in the middle. CDR3 in DNA: TGTGCCAGCAGTTCAGGATTTGGCCTAAGCTGGGACTACACCTTC. Its protein is CASSSGFGLSWDYTF.

In its sample, this clonotype was seen many times. The rearrangement uses TRBV29-1 and TRBJ1-1, with D maybe TRBD1 (6 bases). The CDR3 runs 11 residues. The germline V and J ends were trimmed by 6 bases and 11 bases, with 16 bases remaining between them. Germline assignment: CDR1 SQVTM and CDR2 ANQGSEA. For the CDR3, the DNA is TGCAGCGTCGTAGGGGGGGTGGCGGCTTTCTTT. Translation gives CSVVGGVAAFF.

This chain links TRBV24-1 with TRBJ2-1, with 10 bases aligning to TRBD2. The CDR3 spans 16 residues. Germline CDR1 is KGHDR and CDR2 is SFDVKD. The ends lost 0 bases at V and 6 bases at J; junction bases unmatched: 4. The CDR3 DNA reads as TGTGCCACCAGTGATTTGAGGCTAGCGGGAGCCAATGAGCAGTTCTTC. Translating gives CATSDLRLAGANEQFF.

This clonotype was seen only a few times. This chain links TRBV28 with TRBJ1-1; D might be TRBD1 (5 bases). Per the germline V gene, CDR1 is MDHEN and CDR2 is SYDVKM. The V gene lost 7 bases and the J gene lost 5 bases, with 11 bases spanning the gap. There are 12 residues in the CDR3. CDR3 nucleotide sequence: TGTGCCAGCACGACAGCGGGGACTGAAGCTTTCTTT. Translating it yields CASTTAGTEAFF.

The gene calls are TRBV7-3 and TRBJ2-2, with 7 bases matching TRBD2. V dropped 5 bases and J dropped 3; count of bases not matched to a gene: 9. The CDR3 loop spans 16 amino acids. The germline V gene has CDR1 SGHTA and CDR2 FQGTGA. The CDR3 coding sequence is TGTGCCAGCAGCGTTACTAGCGCCCTAGACACCGGGGAGCTGTTTTTT. This gives the protein CASSVTSALDTGELFF. The variable domain in full, with the rest retrieved from reference TRBV7-3 and TRBJ2-2, is GAGVSQTPSNKVTEKGKYVELRCDPISGHTALYWYRQSLGQGPEFLIYFQGTGAADDSGLPNDRFFAVRPEGSVSTLKIQRTERGDSAVYLCASSVTSALDTGELFFGEGSRLTVL.